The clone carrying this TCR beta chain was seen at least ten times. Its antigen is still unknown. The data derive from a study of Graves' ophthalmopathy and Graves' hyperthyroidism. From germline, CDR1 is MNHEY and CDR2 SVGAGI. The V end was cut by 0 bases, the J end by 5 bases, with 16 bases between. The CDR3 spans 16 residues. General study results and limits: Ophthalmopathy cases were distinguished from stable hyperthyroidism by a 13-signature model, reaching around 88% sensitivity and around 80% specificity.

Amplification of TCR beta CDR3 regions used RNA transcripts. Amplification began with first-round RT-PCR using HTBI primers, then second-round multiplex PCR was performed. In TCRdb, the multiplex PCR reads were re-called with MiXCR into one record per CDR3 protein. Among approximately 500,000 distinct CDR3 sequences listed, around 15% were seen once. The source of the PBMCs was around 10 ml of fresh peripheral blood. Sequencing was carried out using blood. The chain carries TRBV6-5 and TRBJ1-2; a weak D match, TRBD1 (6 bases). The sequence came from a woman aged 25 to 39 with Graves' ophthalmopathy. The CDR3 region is CASSYSTMAGTYGYTF. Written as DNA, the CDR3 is TGTGCCAGCAGTTACTCGACGATGGCGGGGACATATGGCTACACCTTC.